The T cell receptor beta chain under discussion was sequenced for a study of cytomegalovirus exposure and HLA in healthy donors. Primers for the PCR totalled 60 Vbeta and 13 Jbeta. The protocol was immunoSEQ multiplex PCR, while the TCRdb copy is restricted to in-frame clones and leaves out a portion. Of 120,000 or so clones listed, around three quarters are singletons. Nominally healthy donors provided the samples, though records likely missed some immune exposures. In the case of this clone: Its antigen is as yet unknown.

Study conclusions and caveats: What a later analysis showed was that several of the most significant clusters appeared linked to common viral pathogens.

The sequencing input was PBMCs. The TCR comes from a woman in her 30s in good health and CMV-seronegative.

In nucleotides, the CDR3 is TGCAGCGTTGGGACAGCGAACACCGGGGAGCTGTTTTTT. This codes for CSVGTANTGELFF. This sequence joins TRBV29-1 and TRBJ2-2; possibly TRBD1 for D (6 bases). This CDR3 has 13 residues. Germline V gene data show CDR1 as SQVTM and CDR2 as ANQGSEA. Deletions cut 4 bases from V and 0 bases from J, with 6 bases between.